The sequence of this T cell receptor beta chain was determined in a study of cytomegalovirus exposure and HLA in healthy donors. Worth noting for this clone: As yet, its antigen is unknown.

CDR3 length: 14 amino acids. Per germline, CDR1 MNHEY and CDR2 SVGAGI. V was pared by 5 bases and J by 8 bases, with 11 bases of the junction left unmatched. General study findings and limits: Trimming of TCR beta V- and J-genes showed a link, identified in a later analysis, to a missense DCLRE1C variant.

The primer mix had 60 Vbeta and 13 Jbeta primers. Using immunoSEQ multiplex PCR, the repertoire was profiled, and TCRdb retains in-frame clones only, with some absent. The profile covers 120,000 to 150,000 clones, with over 65% appearing a single time and less than 15% taken by the ten largest. The sequenced sample consisted of PBMCs. This receptor was taken from a man in his forties in good health and CMV-seropositive. The chain has TRBV6-5 and TRBJ1-2; the match to TRBD1 covers 7 bases. CDR3 in amino acids: CASSEIRQGGGYTF. As DNA, the CDR3 is TGTGCCAGCAGTGAAATTAGACAGGGAGGAGGCTACACCTTC.